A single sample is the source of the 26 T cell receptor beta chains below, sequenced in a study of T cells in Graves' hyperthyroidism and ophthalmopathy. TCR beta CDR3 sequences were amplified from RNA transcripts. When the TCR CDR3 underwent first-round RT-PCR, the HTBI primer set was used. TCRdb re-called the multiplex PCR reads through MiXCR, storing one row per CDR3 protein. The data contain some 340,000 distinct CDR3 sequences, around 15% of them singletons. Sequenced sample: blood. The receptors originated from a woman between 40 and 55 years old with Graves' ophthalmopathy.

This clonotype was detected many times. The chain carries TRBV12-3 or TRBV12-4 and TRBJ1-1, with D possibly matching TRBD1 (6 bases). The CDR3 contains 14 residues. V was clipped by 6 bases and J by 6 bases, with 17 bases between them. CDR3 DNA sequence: TGTGCCAGCAGCCTTACAGGGACGACCGCTGAAGCTTTCTTT. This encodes CASSLTGTTAEAFF.

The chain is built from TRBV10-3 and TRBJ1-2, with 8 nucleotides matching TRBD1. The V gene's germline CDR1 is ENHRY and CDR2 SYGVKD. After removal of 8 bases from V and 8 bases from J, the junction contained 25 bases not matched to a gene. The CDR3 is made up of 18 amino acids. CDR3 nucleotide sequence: TGTGCCATCCGACCCGTAGAGCAGGGGGCGACCGACCCCCGGGGCTACACCTTC. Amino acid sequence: CAIRPVEQGATDPRGYTF.

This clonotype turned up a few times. CDR3 in amino acids: CASSLEPTAGRGNTIYF. CDR3 DNA: TGTGCCAGCAGCTTAGAGCCGACGGCCGGGAGAGGAAACACCATATATTTT. The chain couples TRBV11-2 to TRBJ1-3; unclear D gene. V lost 0 bases to trimming and J lost 4 bases, with 16 bases between them. Germline values: CDR1 SGHAT, CDR2 FQNNGV. This CDR3 is built from 17 residues.

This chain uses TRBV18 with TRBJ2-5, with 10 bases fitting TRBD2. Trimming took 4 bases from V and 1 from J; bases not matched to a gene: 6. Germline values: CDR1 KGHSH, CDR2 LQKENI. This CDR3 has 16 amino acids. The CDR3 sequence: CASSRSTSGLQETQYF. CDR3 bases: TGTGCCAGCTCACGATCGACTAGCGGGCTCCAAGAGACCCAGTACTTC.

The CDR3 DNA sequence: TGTGCCAGCACGACGACTAGAAACTACAATGAGCAGTTCTTC. Translating it yields CASTTTRNYNEQFF. V usage is TRBV2 and J usage is TRBJ2-1; possible D gene TRBD2, 6 bases. The V end was cut by 7 bases, the J end by 3 bases, with 13 bases between. From germline, CDR1 is SNHLY and CDR2 FYNNEI. This CDR3 region has 14 residues.

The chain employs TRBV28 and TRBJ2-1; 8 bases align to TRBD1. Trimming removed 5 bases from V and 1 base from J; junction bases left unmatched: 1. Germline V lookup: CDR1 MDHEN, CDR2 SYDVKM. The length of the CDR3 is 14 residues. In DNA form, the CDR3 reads TGTGCCAGCAGTGGACAGGGATCCTACAATGAGCAGTTCTTC. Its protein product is CASSGQGSYNEQFF.

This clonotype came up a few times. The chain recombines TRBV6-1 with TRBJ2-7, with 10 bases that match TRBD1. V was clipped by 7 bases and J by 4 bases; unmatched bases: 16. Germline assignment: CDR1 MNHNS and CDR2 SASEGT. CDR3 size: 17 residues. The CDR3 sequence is CASIPGPGQGPLYEQYF. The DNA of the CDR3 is TGTGCCAGCATTCCCGGTCCGGGACAGGGGCCCCTATACGAGCAGTACTTC.

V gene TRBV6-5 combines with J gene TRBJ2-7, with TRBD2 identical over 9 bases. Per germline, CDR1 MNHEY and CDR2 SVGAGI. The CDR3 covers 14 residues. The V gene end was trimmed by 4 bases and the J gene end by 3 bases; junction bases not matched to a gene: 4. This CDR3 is CASSSQRGDYEQYF. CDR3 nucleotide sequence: TGTGCCAGCAGTTCCCAGCGGGGGGACTACGAGCAGTACTTC.

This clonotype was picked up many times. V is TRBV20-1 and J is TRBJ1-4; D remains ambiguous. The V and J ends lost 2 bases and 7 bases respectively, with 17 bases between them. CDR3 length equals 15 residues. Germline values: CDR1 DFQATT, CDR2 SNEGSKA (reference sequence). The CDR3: CSARKSGSQGEKLFF. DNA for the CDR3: TGCAGTGCTAGAAAATCCGGAAGCCAAGGTGAAAAACTGTTTTTT.

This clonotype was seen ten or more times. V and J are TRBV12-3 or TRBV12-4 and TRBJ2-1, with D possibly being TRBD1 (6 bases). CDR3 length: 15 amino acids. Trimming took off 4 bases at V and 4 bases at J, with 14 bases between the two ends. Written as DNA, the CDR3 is TGTGCCAGCAGTTACCTCCCAGGGGCTTACAATGAGCAGTTCTTC. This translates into CASSYLPGAYNEQFF.

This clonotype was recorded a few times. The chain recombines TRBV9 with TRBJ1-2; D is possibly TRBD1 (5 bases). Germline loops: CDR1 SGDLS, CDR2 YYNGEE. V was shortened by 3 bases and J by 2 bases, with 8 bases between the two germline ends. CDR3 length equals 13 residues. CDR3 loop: CASSATENYGYTF. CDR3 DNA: TGTGCCAGCAGCGCGACAGAAAACTATGGCTACACCTTC.

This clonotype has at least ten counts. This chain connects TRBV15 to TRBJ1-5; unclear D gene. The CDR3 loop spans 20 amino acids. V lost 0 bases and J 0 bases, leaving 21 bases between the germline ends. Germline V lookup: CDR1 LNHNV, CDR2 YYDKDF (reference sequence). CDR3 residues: CATSRDPRAPNTYSNQPQHF. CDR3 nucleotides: TGTGCCACCAGCAGAGATCCAAGGGCACCAAATACTTATAGCAATCAGCCCCAGCATTTT. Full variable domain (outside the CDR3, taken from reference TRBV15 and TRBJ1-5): DAMVIQNPRYQVTQFGKPVTLSCSQTLNHNVMYWYQQKSSQAPKLLFHYYDKDFNNEADTPDNFQSRRPNTSFCFLDIRSPGLGDTAMYLCATSRDPRAPNTYSNQPQHFGDGTRLSIL.

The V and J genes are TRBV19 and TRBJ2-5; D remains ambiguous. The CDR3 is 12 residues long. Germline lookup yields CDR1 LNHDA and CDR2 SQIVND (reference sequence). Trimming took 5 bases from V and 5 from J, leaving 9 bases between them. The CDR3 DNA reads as TGTGCCAGTAGTGAGGATTTGGAGACCCAGTACTTC. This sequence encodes CASSEDLETQYF.

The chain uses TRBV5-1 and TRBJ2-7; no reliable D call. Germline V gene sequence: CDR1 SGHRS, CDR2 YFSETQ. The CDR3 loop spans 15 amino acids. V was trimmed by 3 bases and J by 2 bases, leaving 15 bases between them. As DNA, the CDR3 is TGCGCCAGCAGCTACCTGGCGCATCAAGCCTACGAGCAGTACTTC. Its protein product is CASSYLAHQAYEQYF. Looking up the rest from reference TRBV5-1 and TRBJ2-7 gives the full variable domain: KAGVTQTPRYLIKTRGQQVTLSCSPISGHRSVSWYQQTPGQGLQFLFEYFSETQRNKGNFPGRFSGRQFSNSRSEMNVSTLELGDSALYLCASSYLAHQAYEQYFGPGTRLTVT.

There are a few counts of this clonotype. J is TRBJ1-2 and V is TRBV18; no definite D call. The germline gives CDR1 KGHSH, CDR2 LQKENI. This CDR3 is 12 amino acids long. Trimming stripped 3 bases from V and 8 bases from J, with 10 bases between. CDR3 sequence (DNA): TGTGCCAGCTCACCCACCATTGAAGGCTACACCTTC. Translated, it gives CASSPTIEGYTF.

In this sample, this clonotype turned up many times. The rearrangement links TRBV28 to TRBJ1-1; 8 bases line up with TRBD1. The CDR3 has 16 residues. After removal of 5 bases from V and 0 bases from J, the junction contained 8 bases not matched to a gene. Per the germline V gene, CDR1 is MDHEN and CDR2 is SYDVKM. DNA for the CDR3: TGTGCCAGCAGTCCAGGGGGCGCCCTGATGAACACTGAAGCTTTCTTT. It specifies CASSPGGALMNTEAFF. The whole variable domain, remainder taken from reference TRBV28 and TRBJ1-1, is DVKVTQSSRYLVKRTGEKVFLECVQDMDHENMFWYRQDPGLGLRLIYFSYDVKMKEKGDIPEGYSVSREKKERFSLILESASTNQTSMYLCASSPGGALMNTEAFFGQGTRLTVV.

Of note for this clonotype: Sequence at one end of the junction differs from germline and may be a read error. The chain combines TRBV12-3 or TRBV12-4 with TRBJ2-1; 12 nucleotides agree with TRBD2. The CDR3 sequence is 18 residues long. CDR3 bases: TGTGCCAGCAATTTACGAATTATAACTAGCGGGAGGATGAATGAGCAGTTCTTC. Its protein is CASNLRIITSGRMNEQFF.

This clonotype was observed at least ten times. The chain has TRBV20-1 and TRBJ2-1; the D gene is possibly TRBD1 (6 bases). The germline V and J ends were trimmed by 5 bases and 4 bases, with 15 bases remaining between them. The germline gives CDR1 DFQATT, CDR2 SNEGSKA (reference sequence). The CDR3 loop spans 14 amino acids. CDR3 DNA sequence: TGCAGTGCTTACTTGTCAGGGGTGTACAATGAGCAGTTCTTC. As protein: CSAYLSGVYNEQFF.

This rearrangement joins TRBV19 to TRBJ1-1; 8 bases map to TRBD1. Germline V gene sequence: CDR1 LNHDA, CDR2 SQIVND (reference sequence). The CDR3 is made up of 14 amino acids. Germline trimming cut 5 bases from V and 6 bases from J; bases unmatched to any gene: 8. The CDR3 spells CASSDRGGVAEAFF. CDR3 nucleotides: TGTGCCAGTAGTGACAGGGGAGGAGTCGCTGAAGCTTTCTTT. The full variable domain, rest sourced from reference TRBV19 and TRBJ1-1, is DGGITQSPKYLFRKEGQNVTLSCEQNLNHDAMYWYRQDPGQGLRLIYYSQIVNDFQKGDIAEGYSVSREKKESFPLTVTSAQKNPTAFYLCASSDRGGVAEAFFGQGTRLTVV.

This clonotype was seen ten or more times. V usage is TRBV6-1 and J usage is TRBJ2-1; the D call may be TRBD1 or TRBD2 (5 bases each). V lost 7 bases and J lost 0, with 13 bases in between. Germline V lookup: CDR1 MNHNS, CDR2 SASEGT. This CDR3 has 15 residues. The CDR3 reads CASKYGASSYNEQFF. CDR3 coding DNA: TGTGCCAGCAAGTACGGGGCTAGCTCCTACAATGAGCAGTTCTTC.

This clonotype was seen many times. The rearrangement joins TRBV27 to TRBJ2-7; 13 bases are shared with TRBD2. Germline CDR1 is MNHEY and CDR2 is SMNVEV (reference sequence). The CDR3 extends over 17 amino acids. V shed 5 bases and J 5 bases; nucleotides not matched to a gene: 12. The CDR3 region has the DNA TGTGCCAGCAGTCCACGACTAGCGGGGGGTATATACGACGAGCAGTACTTC. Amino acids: CASSPRLAGGIYDEQYF.

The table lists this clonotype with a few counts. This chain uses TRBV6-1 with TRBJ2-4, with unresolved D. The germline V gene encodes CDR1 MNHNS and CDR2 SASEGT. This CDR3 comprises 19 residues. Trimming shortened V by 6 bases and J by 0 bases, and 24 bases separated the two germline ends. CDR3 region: CASSTRTLQALLAKNIQYF. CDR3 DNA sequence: TGTGCCAGCAGCACACGAACACTCCAGGCCCTCCTAGCCAAAAACATTCAGTACTTC.

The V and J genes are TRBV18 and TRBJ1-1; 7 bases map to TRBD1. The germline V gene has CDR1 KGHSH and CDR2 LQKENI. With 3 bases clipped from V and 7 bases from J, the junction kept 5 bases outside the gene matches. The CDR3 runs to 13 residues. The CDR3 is CASSPTTGLEAFF. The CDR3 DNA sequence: TGTGCCAGCTCACCTACGACAGGGCTTGAAGCTTTCTTT.

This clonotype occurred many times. CDR3 coding DNA: TGTGCCAGCAGCCCCCTGGGGGGGCGGGATAGCACAGATACGCAGTATTTT. It translates to CASSPLGGRDSTDTQYF. This sequence joins TRBV12-3 or TRBV12-4 and TRBJ2-3; TRBD2 might be the D (7 bases). The V end lost 6 bases, the J end lost 0 bases, and 19 bases lay between the germline ends. This CDR3 is 17 amino acids long.

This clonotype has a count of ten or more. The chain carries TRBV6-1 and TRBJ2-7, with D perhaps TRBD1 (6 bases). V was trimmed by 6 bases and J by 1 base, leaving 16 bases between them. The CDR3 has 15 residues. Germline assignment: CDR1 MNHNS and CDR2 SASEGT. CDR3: CASRPDSAPSYEQYF. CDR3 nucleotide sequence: TGTGCCAGCAGGCCGGACAGCGCGCCGTCCTACGAGCAGTACTTC.

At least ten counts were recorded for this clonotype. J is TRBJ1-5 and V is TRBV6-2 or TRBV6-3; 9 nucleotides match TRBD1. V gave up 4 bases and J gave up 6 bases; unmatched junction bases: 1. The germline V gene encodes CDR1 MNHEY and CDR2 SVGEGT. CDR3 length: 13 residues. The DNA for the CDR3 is TGTGCCAGCAGTTGGACAGGGGTTCAGCCCCAGCATTTT. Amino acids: CASSWTGVQPQHF.